Listed below are T cell receptor beta chains from one sample, sequenced in a study of radiation and T cells in renal cell carcinoma. TCRdb's table, derived via immunoSEQ multiplex PCR, lists solely in-frame clones and lacks some. The top ten hold roughly 6.8% of the sample, which has 70,000 to 95,000 clones, 70% to 85% seen once. The specimen was blood, collected from a patient whose treatment included radiotherapy and nephrectomy. These receptor sequences come from a man in his sixties with renal cell carcinoma. Both conserved end residues are part of each CDR3. D genes are given only for firm matches. Where a row states a size, it is once, few, many or the class of an expanded clone; other rows omit it.

CDR3aa: CASRVPSREAFF; CDR3nt: TGTGCCAGTAGGGTTCCCTCTCGGGAAGCTTTCTTT; d_gene: NA; abundance: NA; v_gene: TRBV19; j_gene: TRBJ1-1
CDR3aa: CSVETGTGELFF; CDR3nt: TGCAGCGTTGAAACGGGAACCGGGGAGCTGTTTTTT; d_gene: NA; abundance: NA; v_gene: TRBV29-1; j_gene: TRBJ2-2
CDR3aa: CASSEATQYF; CDR3nt: TGTGCCAGCAGTGAAGCGACCCAGTACTTC; d_gene: NA; abundance: NA; v_gene: TRBV2; j_gene: TRBJ2-5
CDR3aa: CASSYYSGTGSSGANVLTF; CDR3nt: TGTGCCAGCAGTTATTACTCCGGGACAGGGAGCTCTGGGGCCAACGTCCTGACTTTC; d_gene: TRBD1; abundance: NA; v_gene: TRBV2; j_gene: TRBJ2-6
CDR3aa: CASSLKGGPRGRADTQYF; CDR3nt: TGTGCCAGCAGCTTAAAGGGAGGGCCGCGGGGTCGCGCAGATACGCAGTATTTT; d_gene: TRBD2; abundance: NA; v_gene: TRBV7-9; j_gene: TRBJ2-3
CDR3aa: CASSPRLGSTDTQYF; CDR3nt: TGTGCCAGCTCACCTCGACTTGGGTCCACAGATACGCAGTATTTT; d_gene: NA; abundance: NA; v_gene: TRBV18; j_gene: TRBJ2-3
CDR3aa: CASSIVQANTEAFF; CDR3nt: TGTGCCAGTAGTATCGTCCAGGCGAACACTGAAGCTTTCTTT; d_gene: NA; abundance: NA; v_gene: TRBV19; j_gene: TRBJ1-1
CDR3aa: CASGGGPQYEQYF; CDR3nt: TGTGCCAGCGGTGGGGGACCGCAATACGAGCAGTACTTC; d_gene: NA; abundance: NA; v_gene: TRBV7-6; j_gene: TRBJ2-7
CDR3aa: CAWSFPGQGIYGYTF; CDR3nt: TGTGCCTGGAGTTTTCCGGGACAGGGAATCTATGGCTACACCTTC; d_gene: TRBD1; abundance: NA; v_gene: TRBV30; j_gene: TRBJ1-2
CDR3aa: CASSQDTDRRGTEAFF; CDR3nt: TGCGCCAGCAGCCAAGATACCGACAGGAGGGGCACTGAAGCTTTCTTT; d_gene: NA; abundance: NA; v_gene: TRBV4-3; j_gene: TRBJ1-1
CDR3aa: CASSWGGGTNQPQHF; CDR3nt: TGTGCCAGCAGTTGGGGTGGGGGGACCAATCAGCCCCAGCATTTT; d_gene: NA; abundance: few; v_gene: TRBV2; j_gene: TRBJ1-5
CDR3aa: CASSQEALDMPRADTQYF; CDR3nt: TGCGCCAGCAGCCAAGAGGCGCTAGATATGCCGAGGGCAGATACGCAGTATTTT; d_gene: NA; abundance: NA; v_gene: TRBV4-1; j_gene: TRBJ2-3
CDR3aa: CASSPRDRLRQPQHF; CDR3nt: TGTGCCAGTAGTCCCCGGGACAGATTACGACAGCCCCAGCATTTT; d_gene: TRBD1; abundance: NA; v_gene: TRBV19; j_gene: TRBJ1-5
CDR3aa: CASSLWTTNTGELFF; CDR3nt: TGTGCCAGCAGCCTATGGACTACGAACACCGGGGAGCTGTTTTTT; d_gene: NA; abundance: NA; v_gene: TRBV6-1; j_gene: TRBJ2-2
CDR3aa: CASSSGQGRQFF; CDR3nt: TGTGCCAGCAGTTCTGGACAAGGGCGGCAGTTCTTC; d_gene: NA; abundance: NA; v_gene: TRBV27; j_gene: TRBJ2-1
CDR3aa: CASSFGFRGRGEKLFF; CDR3nt: TGTGCCAGCAGTTTCGGCTTTCGGGGTAGAGGAGAAAAACTGTTTTTT; d_gene: NA; abundance: NA; v_gene: TRBV28; j_gene: TRBJ1-4
CDR3aa: CATSVGGGGETQYF; CDR3nt: TGTGCCACCAGTGTGGGAGGGGGAGGGGAGACCCAGTACTTC; d_gene: NA; abundance: NA; v_gene: TRBV15; j_gene: TRBJ2-5
CDR3aa: CSAARDRDYDGYTF; CDR3nt: TGCAGCGCTGCGCGGGACAGGGATTACGATGGCTACACCTTC; d_gene: TRBD1; abundance: NA; v_gene: TRBV29-1; j_gene: TRBJ1-2
CDR3aa: CASSLDSAGYNEQFF; CDR3nt: TGCGCCAGCAGCTTGGATTCTGCGGGGTACAATGAGCAGTTCTTC; d_gene: NA; abundance: NA; v_gene: TRBV5-1; j_gene: TRBJ2-1
CDR3aa: CASSPGHGETQYF; CDR3nt: TGTGCCAGTAGTCCGGGCCACGGGGAGACCCAGTACTTC; d_gene: NA; abundance: few; v_gene: TRBV19; j_gene: TRBJ2-5
CDR3aa: CASSPQIAVETQYF; CDR3nt: TGCGCCAGCAGCCCCCAAATAGCGGTAGAGACCCAGTACTTC; d_gene: NA; abundance: NA; v_gene: TRBV4-3; j_gene: TRBJ2-5
CDR3aa: CASSIGQYSNQPQHF; CDR3nt: TGTGCCAGTAGTATAGGGCAGTATAGCAATCAGCCCCAGCATTTT; d_gene: NA; abundance: NA; v_gene: TRBV19; j_gene: TRBJ1-5
CDR3aa: CASSVEGRPDIAKNIQYF; CDR3nt: TGTGCCAGCAGCGTAGAAGGGCGACCCGACATAGCCAAAAACATTCAGTACTTC; d_gene: NA; abundance: NA; v_gene: TRBV9; j_gene: TRBJ2-4
CDR3aa: CASSPPNRGIYGYTF; CDR3nt: TGTGCCAGCAGCCCCCCAAACAGGGGGATCTATGGCTACACCTTC; d_gene: TRBD1; abundance: NA; v_gene: TRBV7-9; j_gene: TRBJ1-2
CDR3aa: CAISPLAGVGNEQFF; CDR3nt: TGTGCCATCAGCCCTTTGGCGGGAGTGGGTAATGAGCAGTTCTTC; d_gene: TRBD2; abundance: NA; v_gene: TRBV10-3; j_gene: TRBJ2-1
CDR3aa: CATPGGMTYEQYF; CDR3nt: TGTGCCACCCCCGGCGGGATGACCTACGAGCAGTACTTC; d_gene: NA; abundance: NA; v_gene: TRBV28; j_gene: TRBJ2-7
CDR3aa: CASSWWASGIYNEQFF; CDR3nt: TGTGCCAGCAGCTGGTGGGCTAGCGGGATCTACAATGAGCAGTTCTTC; d_gene: TRBD2; abundance: NA; v_gene: TRBV5-4; j_gene: TRBJ2-1
CDR3aa: CSAAGQETQYF; CDR3nt: TGCAGTGCCGCGGGCCAAGAGACCCAGTACTTC; d_gene: NA; abundance: NA; v_gene: TRBV20-1; j_gene: TRBJ2-5
CDR3aa: CASSHTGTGRDQPQHF; CDR3nt: TGCGCCAGCAGCCATACCGGGACAGGGAGAGATCAGCCCCAGCATTTT; d_gene: TRBD1; abundance: NA; v_gene: TRBV4-1; j_gene: TRBJ1-5
CDR3aa: CASSFSFSGTSRSYEQYF; CDR3nt: TGCGCCAGCAGCTTTTCATTTTCCGGGACTAGCAGGTCCTACGAGCAGTACTTC; d_gene: TRBD2; abundance: NA; v_gene: TRBV5-1; j_gene: TRBJ2-7
CDR3aa: CASSLALGDMNTEAFF; CDR3nt: TGCGCCAGCAGCTTGGCATTGGGGGACATGAACACTGAAGCTTTCTTT; d_gene: NA; abundance: NA; v_gene: TRBV5-1; j_gene: TRBJ1-1
CDR3aa: CASNLPGQPETQYF; CDR3nt: TGTGCCTCCAATCTTCCGGGACAGCCGGAGACCCAGTACTTC; d_gene: TRBD1; abundance: NA; v_gene: TRBV28; j_gene: TRBJ2-5
CDR3aa: CASRRILNTGELFF; CDR3nt: TGTGCCAGTAGGCGGATCTTGAACACCGGGGAGCTGTTTTTT; d_gene: NA; abundance: NA; v_gene: TRBV19; j_gene: TRBJ2-2
CDR3aa: CASSTHERVYEQYF; CDR3nt: TGTGCCAGCAGTACGCACGAGCGGGTATACGAGCAGTACTTC; d_gene: NA; abundance: NA; v_gene: TRBV6-5; j_gene: TRBJ2-7
CDR3aa: CASSQVGLAQETQYF; CDR3nt: TGCGCCAGCAGCCAAGTCGGTCTAGCACAAGAGACCCAGTACTTC; d_gene: NA; abundance: NA; v_gene: TRBV4-1; j_gene: TRBJ2-5